A single T cell receptor beta chain is shown here with its context. This record comes from a study of blood T cell repertoires in COVID-19. The germline gives CDR1 SGHAT, CDR2 FQNNGV. V was clipped by 3 bases and J by 2 bases, with 14 bases between them. The CDR3 runs 15 residues. TCRdb's table, derived via immunoSEQ multiplex PCR, lists solely in-frame clones and lacks some. The data show under 250,000 clones, 80% to 95% seen once. This sequence originates from a man in his 60s with COVID-19, enrolled during active disease. What was sequenced was peripheral blood. The chain has TRBV11-2 and TRBJ2-7; D gene unclear. CDR3 region: CASSFGRLRTYEQYF. The DNA of the CDR3 is TGTGCCAGCAGCTTTGGTCGGCTGAGGACCTACGAGCAGTACTTC. Based on the CDR3 plus reference TRBV11-2 and TRBJ2-7, the full variable domain is EAGVAQSPRYKIIEKRQSVAFWCNPISGHATLYWYQQILGQGPKLLIQFQNNGVVDDSQLPKDRFSAERLKGVDSTLKIQPAKLEDSAVYLCASSFGRLRTYEQYFGPGTRLTVT.